This T cell receptor (beta chain) was sequenced for a study of vaccination and CD4 T cells after COVID-19 (dated by TCRdb to 2022 to 2024). Context from the whole study: Every convalescent patient had a positive nasal swab PCR test for SARS-CoV-2, with mild disease in 8 to 10 patients and severe disease in one. The convalescent cohort included six males and four females, with two Hispanic individuals, seven Caucasians, two Asians and one multiracial person. Participants got two doses of the Pfizer-BioNTech BNT162b2 vaccine (n=8) or two doses of the Moderna mRNA-1273 vaccine (n=2). Post-COVID blood samples were collected from convalescent patients a median of around 100 days after diagnosis, with a range of roughly 30 to 170 days. Post-vaccine blood samples were taken a median of roughly 72 days after the second vaccine dose, with a range of roughly 14 to 250 days. The cultures were stimulated with overlapping spike peptide pools from SARS-CoV-2 and from the common cold coronaviruses HCoV-NL63, HCoV-OC43 and HCoV-229E. Control cultures used a CEFX viral epitope pool as positive control, an HIV-1 Nef peptide pool as negative control, or no peptide. In 9 to 11 COVID-19 convalescent patients and a few infection-naive healthy vaccine recipients, researchers compared the spike-specific CD4+ TCR repertoire from before mRNA vaccination with the repertoire from after.

This specimen's treatment or condition label, interpreted: approximately nine-day PBMC culture with coronavirus spike peptide pools or control peptides (ViraFEST assay). The study used the ViraFEST assay, which expanded antigen-specific T cells with peptide pools and then identified expanded clonotypes by TCR sequencing. Positive SARS-CoV-2 PCR tests in the convalescent patients dated from March to December 2020, before Alpha, Beta and Delta variants emerged in the United States. Roughly 2.1 million PBMCs per well were cultured in IMDM with roughly 5.5% human AB serum and 8.5 to 10 IU/ml IL-2, plus 10 ug/ml peptide pools. On days 3 and 7, half of the culture medium was replaced with fresh IL-2-containing medium. After nine to eleven days of culture, CD4+ T cells were isolated by negative selection with the EasySep CD4+ T cell isolation kit. Ficoll-Paque Plus gradient centrifugation was used to isolate PBMCs from whole blood, and the isolated PBMCs were then either used fresh or cryopreserved at -140C. Culture conditions were generally each tested in triplicate wells.

General conclusions and limits of the study: An increase in the median number of SARS-CoV-2-reactive clonotypes from 21 after infection to 35 to 40 after vaccination was observed, but the change was not found to be significant. In convalescent patients, a median about 86% of post-vaccine SARS-CoV-2-reactive clones were detected only after vaccination, and vaccine-specific priming was suggested by this finding. Relatively few convalescent patients were included in the study, and early timepoints after natural infection were not analyzed. Of the vaccine-specific clones found in convalescent patients, nearly all (304 of 307) were mono-reactive for SARS-CoV-2 spike instead of being cross-reactive with common cold coronaviruses.

The junction shows trimming of 6 bases on V and 5 bases on J, and the gene matches do not reach 3 bases of it. The CDR1 and CDR2 encoded by the germline V gene are SGHNT and YENEEA. The CDR3 measures 12 amino acids from cysteine to phenylalanine. Of the read, only the CDR3 DNA is kept; its 36 bases are in frame from base 1. Library prep was done by PCR. DNA from cultured CD4+ T cells was subjected to TCR sequencing with the Oncomine TCR Beta short-read assay at the Johns Hopkins FTIC core. Genomic DNA was extracted from the cultured CD4+ T cells with the QIAamp micro DNA kit. Oncomine TCR Beta libraries from cultured CD4+ T cells were pooled with unique dual indexes and sequenced on an Illumina iSeq 100. In the original analysis: Non-productive sequences were removed, and CDR3s that did not start with C, did not end with F or W, or were shorter than 7 amino acids were discarded. The MANAFEST web application identified antigen-specific clonotypes by comparing peptide-stimulated wells against reference wells and other culture wells. For a clone to be called positive, the clone needed an FDR below 0.05, an odds ratio above 5, and a productive frequency above 0.1% in at least two of three replicate wells. Cross-reactive clonotypes were defined as significantly expanded in both SARS-CoV-2 spike wells and at least one common cold coronavirus spike condition. Using R version 3.6.1, CDR3 homology was evaluated through Levenshtein distances (stringdist) along with unrooted phylogenetic trees (ape). TCRdb trimmed the raw reads at Q25, called clones with MiXCR and kept productive beta chains. Each entry is one CDR3 protein sequence, shown with its most common DNA and genes. V and J calls and clone size were set by TCRdb, not the authors. A total of approximately 15,000 distinct CDR3 sequences appear in this sample, approximately 45% of them only once. The leading ten clones occupy approximately 6% of the sample.

A note on this clonotype: Its target antigen remains unknown. Base quality data are lacking; no much larger clone is found one base away.

This chain is built from TRBV11-3 and TRBJ2-7; TRBD1 lines up with 8 middle nucleotides. The TCR originated in a human donor who had recovered from COVID-19. The sample consisted of CD4+ T cells from blood, cultured in vitro, taken before SARS-CoV-2 vaccination. Here is the DNA: TGTGCCAGCAGAAGGACAGGGAACGAGCAGTACTTC. This codes for CASRRTGNEQYF.